This T cell receptor beta chain was recorded in a study of cytomegalovirus exposure and HLA in healthy donors. A few counts support this clone. The PCR employed 60 Vbeta primers together with 13 Jbeta primers. Using immunoSEQ multiplex PCR, the repertoire was profiled, and TCRdb retains in-frame clones only, with some absent. The sample contains 90,000 to 110,000 clones, over 9.5% of which appear only once. The origin of this receptor is a middle-aged man in good health and CMV-seropositive. The sample was PBMCs.

The CDR3 DNA sequence: TGTGCCAGCAGCCTCAACGCGGGGCCAAACTACGAGCAGTACTTC. This codes for CASSLNAGPNYEQYF. V and J are TRBV11-3 and TRBJ2-7; a possible D gene is TRBD2 (6 bases). The V end lost 5 bases, the J end lost 3 bases, and 17 bases lay between the germline ends. This CDR3 is 15 amino acids long. Germline loops: CDR1 SGHNT, CDR2 YENEEA.